This is a list of T cell receptor beta chains from one sample in a study of T cell clonotyping in hematopoietic cell transplantation. Measured with immunoSEQ multiplex PCR; TCRdb has only the in-frame clones, and not every one. The sample lists 15,000 to 20,000 clones; approximately 80% were seen once. Input material: peripheral blood mononuclear cells. Source of these receptors: a man in his 60s in good health. Some clones in this sample may be carry-over from other donors' samples. Each CDR3 is given with its conserved first and last residue. Clone size is stated in some rows and not others, as once, few, many or a class when expanded.

cdr3_length,j_call,clone_size,v_call,cdr3_aa
8,TRBJ1-1,.,TRBV30,CAWGRAFF
14,TRBJ1-2,.,TRBV7-9,CASSFRQEHTGYTF
19,TRBJ2-1,few,TRBV6-4,CASSVFYSSGGSTYNEQFF
14,TRBJ1-4,.,TRBV25-1,CASSEYFRGEKLFF
13,TRBJ1-4,.,TRBV30,CAWSENRGEKLFF
15,TRBJ1-4,.,TRBV7-2,CASSLSSATNEKLFF
15,TRBJ2-5,few,TRBV5-4,CASSRDTGVRETQYF
12,TRBJ2-1,few,TRBV30,CAWSTGFNEQFF
13,TRBJ2-1,.,TRBV4-1,CASSQERANEQFF
12,TRBJ2-7,.,TRBV7-2,CASSLATYEQYF
15,TRBJ1-1,.,TRBV2,CASSDPDRGNTEAFF
12,TRBJ1-2,.,TRBV4-3,CASSQGDYGYTF